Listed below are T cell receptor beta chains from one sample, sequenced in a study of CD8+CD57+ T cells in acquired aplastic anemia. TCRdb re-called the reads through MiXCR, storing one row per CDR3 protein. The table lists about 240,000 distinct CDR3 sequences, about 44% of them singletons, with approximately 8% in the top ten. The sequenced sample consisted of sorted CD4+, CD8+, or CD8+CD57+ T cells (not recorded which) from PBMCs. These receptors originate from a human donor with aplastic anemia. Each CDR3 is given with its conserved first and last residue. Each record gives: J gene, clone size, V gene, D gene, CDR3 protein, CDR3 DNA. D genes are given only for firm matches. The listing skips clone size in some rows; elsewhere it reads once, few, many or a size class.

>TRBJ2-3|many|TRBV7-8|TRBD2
CASSSISGRAGDTQYF
TGTGCCAGCAGCTCGATCAGCGGGAGGGCCGGAGATACGCAGTATTTT
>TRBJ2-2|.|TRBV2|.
CASLTDRLNTGELFF
TGTGCCAGCCTTACAGACAGGCTGAACACCGGGGAGCTGTTTTTT
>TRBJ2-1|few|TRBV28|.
CASSPLGYNEQFF
TGTGCCAGCAGTCCCCTGGGGTACAATGAGCAGTTCTTC
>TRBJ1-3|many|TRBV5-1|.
CASRQSSGNTIYF
TGCGCCAGCAGGCAGAGTTCTGGAAACACCATATATTTT
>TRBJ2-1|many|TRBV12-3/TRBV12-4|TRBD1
CASSSQGDRAIEQFF
TGTGCCAGCAGCTCACAGGGCGACAGGGCGATTGAGCAGTTCTTC
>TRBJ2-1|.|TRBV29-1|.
CSVDVGQNNEQFF
TGCAGCGTTGATGTCGGCCAGAACAATGAGCAGTTCTTC
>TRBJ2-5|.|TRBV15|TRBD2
CATSRALAETQYF
TGTGCCACCAGCAGGGCACTAGCGGAGACCCAGTACTTC
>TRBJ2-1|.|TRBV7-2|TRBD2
CASSSSGGGYNEQFF
TGTGCCAGCAGCTCTAGCGGGGGGGGTTACAATGAGCAGTTCTTC
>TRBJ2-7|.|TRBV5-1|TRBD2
CASSLVLAGVDEQYF
TGCGCCAGCAGCCTCGTTCTAGCGGGGGTCGACGAGCAGTACTTC
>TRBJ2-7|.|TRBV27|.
CASSSDRSQNEQYF
TGTGCCAGCAGTTCTGACCGGAGCCAGAACGAGCAGTACTTC
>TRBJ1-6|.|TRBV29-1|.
CSVSAGPQGTLHF
TGCAGCGTTTCCGCAGGGCCCCAAGGGACCCTCCACTTT
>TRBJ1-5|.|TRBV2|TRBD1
CASRQSGRTGGNQPQHF
TGTGCCAGCAGGCAAAGCGGGAGGACAGGGGGCAATCAGCCCCAGCATTTT
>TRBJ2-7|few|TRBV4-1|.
CASSQVGYEQYF
TGCGCCAGCAGCCAAGTGGGTTACGAGCAGTACTTC
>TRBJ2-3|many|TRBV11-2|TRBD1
CASSSSDRVSSTDTQYF
TGTGCCAGCAGCTCCTCTGACAGGGTATCTAGCACAGATACGCAGTATTTT
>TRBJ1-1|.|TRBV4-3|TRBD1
CASSQGTGAGSEAFF
TGCGCCAGCAGCCAAGGGACAGGGGCAGGTTCTGAAGCTTTCTTT
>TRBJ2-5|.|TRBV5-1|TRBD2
CASSLAVLAGGETQYF
TGCGCCAGCAGCTTGGCCGTTCTAGCGGGGGGCGAGACCCAGTACTTC
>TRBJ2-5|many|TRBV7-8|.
CASSFRGTQETQYF
TGTGCCAGCAGCTTTCGGGGGACCCAAGAGACCCAGTACTTC
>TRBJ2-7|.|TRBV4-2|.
CASSLGHGTAYYEQYF
TGTGCCAGCAGCCTCGGTCACGGGACGGCTTACTACGAGCAGTACTTC
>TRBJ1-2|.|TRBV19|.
CASSIGGNYGYTF
TGTGCCAGTAGTATTGGAGGAAACTATGGCTACACCTTC
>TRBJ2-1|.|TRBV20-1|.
CSARDLERDNNEQFF
TGCAGTGCTAGAGATCTGGAGCGGGACAACAATGAGCAGTTCTTC
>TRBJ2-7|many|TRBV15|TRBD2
CATRDWAGDNTYEQYF
TGTGCCACCAGAGATTGGGCGGGAGATAACACTTACGAGCAGTACTTC
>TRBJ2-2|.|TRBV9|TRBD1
CASSDTEGATGELFF
TGTGCCAGCAGCGATACAGAGGGGGCGACCGGGGAGCTGTTTTTT
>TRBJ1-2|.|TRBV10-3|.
CAISAGAGLYGYTF
TGTGCCATCAGTGCGGGGGCCGGATTGTATGGCTACACCTTC
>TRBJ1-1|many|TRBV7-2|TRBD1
CASSLSGTGNTEAFF
TGTGCCAGCAGCCTATCCGGGACAGGGAACACTGAAGCTTTCTTT
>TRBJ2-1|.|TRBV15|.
CATSVGREEQFF
TGTGCCACCAGCGTGGGTCGGGAAGAGCAGTTCTTC
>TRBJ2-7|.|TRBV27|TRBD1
CASSLLGTGGSYEQYF
TGTGCCAGCAGTTTACTGGGGACAGGGGGCTCCTACGAGCAGTACTTC
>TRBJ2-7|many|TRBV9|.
CASSVGTGISYEQYF
TGTGCCAGCAGCGTAGGGACGGGGATCAGCTACGAGCAGTACTTC
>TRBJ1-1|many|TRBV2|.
CASSDNLANTEAFF
TGTGCCAGCAGTGATAATTTGGCGAACACTGAAGCTTTCTTT
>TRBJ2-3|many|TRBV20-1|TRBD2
CSAPGRLAGGSDTQYF
TGCAGTGCTCCCGGGAGACTAGCGGGAGGGTCGGATACGCAGTATTTT
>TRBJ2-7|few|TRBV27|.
CASSPRAGHYEQYF
TGTGCCAGCAGCCCCCGGGCAGGGCACTACGAGCAGTACTTC
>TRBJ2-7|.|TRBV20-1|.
CSARRGGYEQYF
TGCAGTGCTAGGAGGGGCGGCTACGAGCAGTACTTC
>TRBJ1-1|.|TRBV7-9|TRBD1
CASEQGTRVTEAFF
TGTGCCAGCGAACAGGGGACTAGAGTCACTGAAGCTTTCTTT
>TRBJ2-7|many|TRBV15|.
CATSTYPSSYEQYF
TGTGCCACCAGCACCTATCCTAGCTCCTACGAGCAGTACTTC
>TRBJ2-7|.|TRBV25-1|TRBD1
CASPGTGVYEQYF
TGTGCCAGTCCCGGGACAGGGGTCTACGAGCAGTACTTC
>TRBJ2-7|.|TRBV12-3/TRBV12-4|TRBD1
CASRLRDRVSYEQYF
TGTGCCAGCAGGCTCCGGGACAGGGTCTCCTACGAGCAGTACTTC
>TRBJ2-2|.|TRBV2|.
CASNRNTGELFF
TGTGCCAGTAATCGCAACACCGGGGAGCTGTTTTTT
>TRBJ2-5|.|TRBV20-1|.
CSARASSGLGQETQYF
TGCAGTGCTAGAGCTTCTTCAGGGCTTGGACAAGAGACCCAGTACTTC
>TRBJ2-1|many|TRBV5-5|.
CASSLFGNRRPREQFF
TGTGCCAGCAGCTTATTCGGGAACAGGCGGCCGAGGGAGCAGTTCTTC
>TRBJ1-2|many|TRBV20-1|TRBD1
CSAREVLLDRLNYGYTF
TGCAGTGCTAGAGAGGTCCTTCTGGACAGGCTTAACTATGGCTACACCTTC
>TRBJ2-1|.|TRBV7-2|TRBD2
CASSLVGGRTAHEQFF
TGTGCCAGCAGCTTAGTTGGCGGGAGGACCGCCCATGAGCAGTTCTTC
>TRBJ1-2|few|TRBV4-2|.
CASSQDPRSYTAYSYTF
TGTGCCAGCAGCCAAGACCCTCGGTCCTACACCGCCTATAGCTACACCTTC
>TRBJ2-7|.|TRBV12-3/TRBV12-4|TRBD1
CASSPPTGLEQYF
TGTGCCAGCAGTCCCCCGACAGGGCTCGAGCAGTACTTC
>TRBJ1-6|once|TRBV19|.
CASSISRVYHSPLHF
TGTGCCAGTAGTATCTCTAGGGTTTATCATTCACCCCTCCACTTT
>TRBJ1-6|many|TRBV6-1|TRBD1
CASSPKFDRGLDNSPLHF
TGTGCCAGCAGTCCCAAATTCGACAGGGGACTCGATAATTCACCCCTCCACTTT
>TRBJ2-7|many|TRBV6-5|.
CASSYGLGAYEQYF
TGTGCCAGCAGTTACGGGCTGGGGGCCTACGAGCAGTACTTC
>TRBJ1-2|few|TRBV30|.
CAWSRSVTHYGYTF
TGTGCCTGGAGTAGGTCTGTGACGCATTATGGCTACACCTTC
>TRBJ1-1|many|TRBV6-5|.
CASTQYTEAFF
TGTGCCAGCACCCAGTACACTGAAGCTTTCTTT
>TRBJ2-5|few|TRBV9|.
CASSVGGLREETQYF
TGTGCCAGCAGCGTAGGGGGCCTTAGGGAAGAGACCCAGTACTTC